A selection of T cell receptor beta chains follows, all from one sample in a study of blood T cells in healthy people across ages. One entry per CDR3 protein results from TCRdb running MiXCR on the 5' RACE reads. This sample has 1.5 million to 2 million distinct CDR3 sequences, with around 48% found just once. The specimen was blood. The receptors were gathered from a woman in her thirties or forties in good health. CDR3s include the opening cysteine and the closing phenylalanine or tryptophan. A D gene is named only where the DNA matches it firmly.

CDR3 protein | D gene | J gene | V gene
CASSDTDRYNEQFF | - | TRBJ2-1 | TRBV7-8
CATSDPDSYNEQYF | - | TRBJ2-7 | TRBV24-1
CASSCEQGYEQYF | TRBD1 | TRBJ2-7 | TRBV11-3
CSARPRGTDTQYF | - | TRBJ2-3 | TRBV20-1
CASSPRTDWEEAQYF | - | TRBJ2-5 | TRBV28
CASSSSSGTASYEQYF | TRBD1 | TRBJ2-7 | TRBV7-9
CSARGRVFTDTQYF | - | TRBJ2-3 | TRBV20-1
CATVGGRTDTQYF | - | TRBJ2-3 | TRBV6-5
CSMYSYEQYF | - | TRBJ2-7 | TRBV20-1
CASRLGQGAVNEQFF | TRBD1 | TRBJ2-1 | TRBV4-3
CASSLGQAIDTDTQYF | - | TRBJ2-3 | TRBV12-3/TRBV12-4
CASSFVTRNSYNEQFF | - | TRBJ2-1 | TRBV5-1
CSADNWDSGKNIQYF | - | TRBJ2-4 | TRBV20-1
CASSFRGPGANQPQHF | TRBD1 | TRBJ1-5 | TRBV5-5
CSARGGGFYNEQYF | - | - | TRBV20-1
CASSTLGGPNEQFF | - | TRBJ2-1 | TRBV11-1
CASREGRTEAFF | - | TRBJ1-1 | TRBV6-2/TRBV6-3